Each of the 28 T cell receptor beta chains below was sequenced from the same sample in a study of shared clonotypes between healthy human individuals. Sequencing was performed with immunoSEQ multiplex PCR; in TCRdb, only in-frame clones are kept and a portion is missing. The sample lists more than 150,000 clones; about 93% were seen once. The sequencing input was naive CD4+ T cells sorted from blood. The subset was: CD45RA+ positively selected. The receptors derive from a woman in her twenties or thirties in good health.

This sequence joins TRBV19 and TRBJ2-7, with 13 bases lining up with TRBD2. Germline CDR1 is LNHDA and CDR2 is SQIVND (reference sequence). J lost 4 bases, V lost 6 bases, and 9 bases had no gene match. The CDR3 sequence is 16 residues long. CDR3 loop: CASSDPGTSGTYEQYF. Here the CDR3 DNA reads TGTGCCAGTAGCGACCCCGGGACTAGCGGGACTTACGAGCAGTACTTC.

V usage is TRBV7-6 and J usage is TRBJ2-3; no clear D gene. The CDR3 runs 11 residues. Germline V gives CDR1 SGHVS, CDR2 FNYEAQ. Trimming cost V 5 bases and J 1 base, with 1 base left between them. The CDR3 DNA is TGTGCCAGCAGCCGCACAGATACGCAGTATTTT. It codes for CASSRTDTQYF.

V is TRBV28 and J is TRBJ2-1; the D gene is possibly TRBD2 (5 bases). Trimming removed 2 bases from V and 7 bases from J, with 21 bases in between. This CDR3 region has 17 residues. Germline CDR1 is MDHEN and CDR2 is SYDVKM. The CDR3 here is CASSLPRLSGPGNEQFF. In DNA, the CDR3 is TGTGCCAGCAGTTTACCCCGCCTCAGCGGCCCGGGAAATGAGCAGTTCTTC. The entire variable domain, with the rest obtained from reference TRBV28 and TRBJ2-1, is as follows: DVKVTQSSRYLVKRTGEKVFLECVQDMDHENMFWYRQDPGLGLRLIYFSYDVKMKEKGDIPEGYSVSREKKERFSLILESASTNQTSMYLCASSLPRLSGPGNEQFFGPGTRLTVL.

V and J are TRBV18 and TRBJ1-2; D is possibly TRBD1 (5 bases). The CDR3 spans 14 residues. Germline V gene data show CDR1 as KGHSH and CDR2 as LQKENI. V gave up 4 bases and J gave up 2 bases, with 11 bases separating them. The CDR3 here is CASSRGGENYGYTF. The CDR3 DNA sequence: TGTGCCAGCTCACGTGGGGGAGAAAACTATGGCTACACCTTC.

The rearrangement joins TRBV5-1 to TRBJ2-5; 16 bases match TRBD2. V shed 0 bases, J shed 4 bases, and the junction held 12 bases outside the gene matches. Germline V gives CDR1 SGHRS, CDR2 YFSETQ. The CDR3 covers 20 residues. CDR3 nucleotide sequence: TGCGCCAGCAGCTTGGAGAATCGGTTGGGACTAGCGGGAGGGCGAGAGACCCAGTACTTC. It specifies CASSLENRLGLAGGRETQYF.

This chain uses TRBV5-8 with TRBJ1-5; 11 bases are shared with TRBD1. This CDR3 has 15 amino acids. The germline CDR1 and CDR2 sequences are SGHTS and YDEGEE. The V and J ends lost 4 bases and 5 bases, in that order; junction bases with no gene match: 5. CDR3: CASSHGQGAYQPQHF. CDR3 nucleotides: TGTGCCAGCAGCCATGGACAGGGGGCTTATCAGCCCCAGCATTTT.

The chain has TRBV10-3 and TRBJ1-4, with 8 positions matching TRBD1. This CDR3 spans 13 amino acids. The V gene end was trimmed by 6 bases and the J gene end by 8 bases; junction bases not matched to a gene: 5. CDR1 is ENHRY and CDR2 is SYGVKD in the germline V gene. CDR3 nucleotides: TGTGCCATCAGGGACAGGGAGGGGGAAAAACTGTTTTTT. It specifies CAIRDREGEKLFF.

CDR3 protein: CASSFSSGSYEQYF. CDR3 coding DNA: TGTGCCAGCAGTTTTTCTTCAGGATCCTACGAGCAGTACTTC. J is TRBJ2-7 and V is TRBV28; no clear D gene. The V gene lost 3 bases and the J gene lost 1 base, with 10 bases spanning the gap. This CDR3 is 14 amino acids long. Germline CDR1 reads MDHEN; CDR2 reads SYDVKM.

The chain has TRBV28 and TRBJ1-2; no definite D call. Germline assignment: CDR1 MDHEN and CDR2 SYDVKM. V lost 1 base and J 4 bases, leaving 16 bases between the germline ends. The CDR3 runs 16 residues. Written as DNA, the CDR3 is TGTGCCAGCAGTTTATCAGTCTTCCTGGCCTTCTATGGCTACACCTTC. Protein: CASSLSVFLAFYGYTF.

The CDR3, as DNA: TGTGCCAGCAGAATGGGGGGAAAACAAGAGACCCAGTACTTC. It codes for CASRMGGKQETQYF. This chain connects TRBV6-5 to TRBJ2-5; the D gene is possibly TRBD2 (6 bases). The CDR3 spans 14 residues. V was clipped by 6 bases and J by 2 bases, with 13 bases between them. From germline, CDR1 is MNHEY and CDR2 SVGAGI.

The genes are TRBV5-1 and TRBJ1-4; 9 bases are a match to TRBD1. Germline CDR1 and CDR2: SGHRS and YFSETQ. The CDR3 has 19 amino acids. Trimming removed 0 bases from V and 0 bases from J; junction bases left unmatched: 9. CDR3 DNA sequence: TGCGCCAGCAGCTTGGTCGCCGGGACAGGGTTAGCAACTAATGAAAAACTGTTTTTT. Protein sequence: CASSLVAGTGLATNEKLFF.

The genes are TRBV6-1 and TRBJ2-1; D remains unclear. Trimming removed 2 bases from V and 0 bases from J, with 5 bases in between. The CDR3 has 14 residues. Germline CDR1 and CDR2: MNHNS and SASEGT. The chain's CDR3 is CASSEPGSYNEQFF. In DNA, the CDR3 is TGTGCCAGCAGTGAACCTGGCTCCTACAATGAGCAGTTCTTC.

The CDR3 nucleotides are TGTGCCAGCAGTGGTAGCGAGGTCCAAGAGACCCAGTACTTC. Protein product: CASSGSEVQETQYF. The rearrangement links TRBV7-6 to TRBJ2-5, with a weak D call TRBD2 (5 bases). This CDR3 is 14 amino acids long. Germline assignment: CDR1 SGHVS and CDR2 FNYEAQ. V was shortened by 6 bases and J by 1 base, with 12 bases between the two germline ends.

This clone occurred a few times. This chain connects TRBV28 to TRBJ1-5; TRBD1 might be the D (5 bases). The ends were cut back, 8 bases at V and 5 bases at J, with 10 bases in the middle. Germline V gene lookup returns CDR1 MDHEN and CDR2 SYDVKM. The CDR3 sequence is 12 residues long. CDR3 residues: CASGRVHQPQHF. The DNA of the CDR3 is TGTGCCAGCGGCAGGGTCCATCAGCCCCAGCATTTT.

The chain uses TRBV28 and TRBJ1-6; no reliable D call. Looked up from germline, CDR1 is MDHEN and CDR2 is SYDVKM. The CDR3 totals 12 residues. Trimming removed 7 bases from V and 6 bases from J, with 7 bases in between. The CDR3 here is CASTHINSPLHF. The CDR3 nucleotides read TGTGCCAGCACCCACATTAATTCACCCCTCCACTTT.

The chain has TRBV4-1 and TRBJ2-1; TRBD2 matches at 11 bases. This CDR3 spans 17 amino acids. The germline V gene encodes CDR1 MGHRA and CDR2 YSYEKL. Trimming removed 3 bases from V and 0 bases from J; junction bases left unmatched: 4. The CDR3, as DNA: TGCGCCAGCAGCCACTCCGGGACTAGCGGCTCCTACAATGAGCAGTTCTTC. Encoded protein: CASSHSGTSGSYNEQFF.

J is TRBJ2-7 and V is TRBV5-7; TRBD2 aligns across 12 bases. TRBV5-7 falls under the ORF class, with uncertain function. This CDR3 has 16 residues. V lost 4 bases and J lost 3; bases outside the gene matches: 8. The CDR3 DNA reads TGTGCCAGCAGCCCGGAAACTAGCGGGAGGATCTACGAGCAGTACTTC. This encodes CASSPETSGRIYEQYF.

The gene calls are TRBV6-1 and TRBJ2-7; either TRBD1 or TRBD2 may supply D (5 bases each). CDR3 size: 15 residues. The V end lost 4 bases, the J end lost 4 bases, and 17 bases lay between the germline ends. The germline V gene has CDR1 MNHNS and CDR2 SASEGT. CDR3 sequence: CASSGAGTTDYEQYF. The CDR3 DNA sequence: TGTGCCAGCAGTGGGGCAGGGACGACGGATTACGAGCAGTACTTC.

J is TRBJ2-5 and V is TRBV5-4, with 9 positions matching TRBD2. J was trimmed by 4 bases and V by 4 bases; bases with no gene match: 14. CDR1 and CDR2 (germline): SGHNT, YYREEE (reference sequence). The CDR3 is made up of 17 amino acids. The CDR3 DNA reads as TGTGCCAGCAGCCCGCTCAATCCGGGACTAGCAGCAGAGACCCAGTACTTC. Translated: CASSPLNPGLAAETQYF.

The V gene is TRBV28, the J gene TRBJ2-7; D is uncertain. This CDR3 has 11 residues. Trimming removed 3 bases from V and 7 bases from J, with 7 bases in between. Germline V gene data show CDR1 as MDHEN and CDR2 as SYDVKM. The CDR3 DNA is TGTGCCAGCAGTTTTAATCAGGAGCAGTACTTC. Translation: CASSFNQEQYF.

The V call is TRBV28, the J call TRBJ2-1; TRBD2 matches at 10 bases. This CDR3 region has 15 residues. Losses at the gene ends were 5 bases for V and 2 bases for J; bases not matched to a gene: 3. Germline-derived CDR1 and CDR2 are MDHEN and SYDVKM. CDR3 sequence reads: CASSTGLATYNEQFF. CDR3 nucleotides: TGTGCCAGCAGTACGGGACTAGCGACCTACAATGAGCAGTTCTTC.

The gene calls are TRBV4-1 and TRBJ2-7, with 7 bases lining up with TRBD2. This CDR3 region has 15 residues. Germline CDR1 reads MGHRA; CDR2 reads YSYEKL. Trimming at V came to 0 bases and at J to 2 bases, leaving 4 bases not matched to a gene. CDR3: CASSQEVAGAYEQYF. CDR3 DNA: TGCGCCAGCAGCCAAGAGGTAGCGGGTGCCTACGAGCAGTACTTC.

J is TRBJ2-5 and V is TRBV18; possible D gene TRBD2, 6 bases. The DNA end is more similar to TRBJ2-7, so the J call may be wrong. The germline V gene has CDR1 KGHSH and CDR2 LQKENI. The CDR3 runs to 15 residues. In DNA, the CDR3 is TGTGCCAGCTCACAGGAGGGCCTCGGAGGGGTCGAGCAGTACTTC. This codes for CASSQEGLGGVEQYF.

This clone has a single count. V usage is TRBV18 and J usage is TRBJ2-7, with no clear D. The V gene lost 3 bases and the J gene lost 0 bases, with 9 bases spanning the gap. The CDR3 contains 14 residues. CDR1 is KGHSH, CDR2 LQKENI, per germline. In DNA form, the CDR3 reads TGTGCCAGCTCACCCCAGTCTCTCTCCTACGAGCAGTACTTC. Translation: CASSPQSLSYEQYF.

The CDR3 reads CASSGQGSGSPLHF. The CDR3 DNA sequence: TGTGCCAGCAGCGGACAGGGATCAGGATCACCCCTCCACTTT. The V and J genes are TRBV6-4 and TRBJ1-6, with 8 bases aligning to TRBD1. In germline, CDR1 is MRHNA, CDR2 SNTAGT. J gave up 10 bases and V 6 bases, and 8 bases lay outside the gene matches. The CDR3 spans 14 residues.

CDR3 protein: CASSLTAGNQETQYF. The CDR3 bases are TGTGCCAGCAGCTTAACAGCGGGAAACCAAGAGACCCAGTACTTC. The chain employs TRBV7-3 and TRBJ2-5, with 7 bases that match TRBD2. Trimming at V came to 0 bases and at J to 0 bases, leaving 1 base not matched to a gene. Germline values: CDR1 SGHTA, CDR2 FQGTGA. CDR3 length: 15 residues.

In this sample, this clone turned up once. The chain couples TRBV6-6 to TRBJ2-7; TRBD1 matches at 9 bases. The germline V gene has CDR1 MNHNY and CDR2 SVGAGI (reference sequence). The junction had 13 bases not matched to a gene; V was cut back by 6 bases and J by 4 bases. This CDR3 has 16 amino acids. The CDR3 bases are TGTGCCAGCAGGGACACCCGACAGGGGGTTCTATACGAGCAGTACTTC. This sequence encodes CASRDTRQGVLYEQYF.

The chain recombines TRBV6-5 with TRBJ2-5; the D is unclear. Near its end, the DNA agrees better with TRBJ2-7, so the J call may be wrong. The CDR3 totals 13 residues. Germline V gene sequence: CDR1 MNHEY, CDR2 SVGAGI. CDR3: CASSPSTSYEQYF. The CDR3, as DNA: TGTGCCAGCAGTCCGTCAACCTCCTACGAGCAGTACTTC.